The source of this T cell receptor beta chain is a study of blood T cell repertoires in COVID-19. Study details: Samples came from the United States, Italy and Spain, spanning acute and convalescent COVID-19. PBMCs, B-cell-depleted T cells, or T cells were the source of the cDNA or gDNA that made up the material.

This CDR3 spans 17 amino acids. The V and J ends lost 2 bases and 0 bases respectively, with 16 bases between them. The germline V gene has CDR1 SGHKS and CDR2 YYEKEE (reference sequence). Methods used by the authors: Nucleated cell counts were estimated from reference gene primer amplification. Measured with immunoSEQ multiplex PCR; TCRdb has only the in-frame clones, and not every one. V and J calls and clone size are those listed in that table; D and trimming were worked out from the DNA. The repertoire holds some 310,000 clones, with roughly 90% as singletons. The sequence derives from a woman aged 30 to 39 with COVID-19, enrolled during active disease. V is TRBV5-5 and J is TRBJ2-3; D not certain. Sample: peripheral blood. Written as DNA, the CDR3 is TGTGCCAGCAGCTTAGCTCCGGCGGATCCTAGCACAGATACGCAGTATTTT. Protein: CASSLAPADPSTDTQYF.